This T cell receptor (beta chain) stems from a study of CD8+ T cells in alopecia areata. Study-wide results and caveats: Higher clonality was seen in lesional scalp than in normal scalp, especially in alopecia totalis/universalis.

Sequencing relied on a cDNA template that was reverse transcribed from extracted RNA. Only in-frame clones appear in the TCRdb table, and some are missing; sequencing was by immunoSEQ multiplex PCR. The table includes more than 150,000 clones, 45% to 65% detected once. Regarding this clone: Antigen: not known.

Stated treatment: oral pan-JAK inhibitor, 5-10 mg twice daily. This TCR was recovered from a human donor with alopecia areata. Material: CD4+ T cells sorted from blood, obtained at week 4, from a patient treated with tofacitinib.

The DNA of the CDR3 is TGTGCCAGCAGCCCAGAAGGTTCGGGTTTGGGCACAGATACGCAGTATTTT. Protein product: CASSPEGSGLGTDTQYF. The chain employs TRBV7-9 and TRBJ2-3; D unresolved. The germline CDR1 and CDR2 sequences are SEHNR and FQNEAQ (reference sequence). V lost 5 bases and J lost 1, with 19 bases in between. The CDR3 has 17 amino acids.